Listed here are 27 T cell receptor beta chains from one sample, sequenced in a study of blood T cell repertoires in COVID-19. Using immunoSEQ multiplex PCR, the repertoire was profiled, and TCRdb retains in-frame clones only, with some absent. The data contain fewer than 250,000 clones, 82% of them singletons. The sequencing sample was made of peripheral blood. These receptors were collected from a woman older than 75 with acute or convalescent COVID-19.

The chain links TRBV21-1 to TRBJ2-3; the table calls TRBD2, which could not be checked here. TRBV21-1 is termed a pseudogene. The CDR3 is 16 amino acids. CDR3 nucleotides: TGTGCCAGCAGCAAGGGTGGCGGGAGTCGGACAGATACGCAGTATTTT. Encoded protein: CASSKGGGSRTDTQYF.

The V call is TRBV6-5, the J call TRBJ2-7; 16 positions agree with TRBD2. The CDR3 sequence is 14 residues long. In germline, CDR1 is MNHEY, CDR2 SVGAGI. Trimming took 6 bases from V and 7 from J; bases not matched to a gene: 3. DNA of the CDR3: TGTGCCAGCAGGGGACTAGCGGGGGGGCTTGAGCAGTACTTC. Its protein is CASRGLAGGLEQYF.

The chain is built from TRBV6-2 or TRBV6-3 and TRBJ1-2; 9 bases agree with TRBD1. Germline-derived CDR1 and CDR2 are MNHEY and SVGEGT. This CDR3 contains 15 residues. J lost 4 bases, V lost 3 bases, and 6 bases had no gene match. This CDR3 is CASSYRGDRVYGYTF. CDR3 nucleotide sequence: TGTGCCAGCAGTTATAGGGGGGACAGGGTCTATGGCTACACCTTC.

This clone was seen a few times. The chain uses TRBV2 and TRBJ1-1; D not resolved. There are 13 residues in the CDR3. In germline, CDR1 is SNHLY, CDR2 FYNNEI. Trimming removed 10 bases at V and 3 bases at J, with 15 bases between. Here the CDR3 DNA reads TGTGCCACCTCGGGTGAAATGGACACTGAAGCTTTCTTT. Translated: CATSGEMDTEAFF.

The CDR3, as DNA: TGTGCCAGCAGTTTCCCGGGGAACACTGAAGCTTTCTTT. This gives the protein CASSFPGNTEAFF. The chain combines TRBV12-3 or TRBV12-4 with TRBJ1-1; D remains unclear. This CDR3 is 13 amino acids long. The germline V and J ends were trimmed by 3 bases and 1 base, with 6 bases remaining between them.

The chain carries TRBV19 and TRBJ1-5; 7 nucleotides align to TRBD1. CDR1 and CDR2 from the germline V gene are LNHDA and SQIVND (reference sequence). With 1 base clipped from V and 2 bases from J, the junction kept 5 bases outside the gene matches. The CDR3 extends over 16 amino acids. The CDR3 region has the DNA TGTGCCAGTAGTATAGGGACAGGAATTCGCAATCAGCCCCAGCATTTT. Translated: CASSIGTGIRNQPQHF.

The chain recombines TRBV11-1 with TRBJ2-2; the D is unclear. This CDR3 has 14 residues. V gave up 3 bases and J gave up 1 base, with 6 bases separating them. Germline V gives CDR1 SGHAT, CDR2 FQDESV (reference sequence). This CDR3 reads CASSLLRNTGELFF. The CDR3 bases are TGTGCCAGCAGCTTGCTGAGGAACACCGGGGAGCTGTTTTTT.

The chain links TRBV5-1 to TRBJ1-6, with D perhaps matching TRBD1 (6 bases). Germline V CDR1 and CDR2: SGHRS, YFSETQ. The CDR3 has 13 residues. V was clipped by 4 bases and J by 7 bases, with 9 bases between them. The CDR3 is CASSQGQNSPLHF. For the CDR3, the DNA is TGCGCCAGCAGCCAGGGACAAAATTCACCCCTCCACTTT.

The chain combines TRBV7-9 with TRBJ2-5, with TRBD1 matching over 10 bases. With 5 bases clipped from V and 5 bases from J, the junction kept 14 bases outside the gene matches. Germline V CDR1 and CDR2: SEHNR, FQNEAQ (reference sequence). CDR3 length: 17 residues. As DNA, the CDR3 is TGTGCCAGCAGCCCGGAGGTGACAGGGGGCGGGCGGGAGACCCAGTACTTC. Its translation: CASSPEVTGGGRETQYF.

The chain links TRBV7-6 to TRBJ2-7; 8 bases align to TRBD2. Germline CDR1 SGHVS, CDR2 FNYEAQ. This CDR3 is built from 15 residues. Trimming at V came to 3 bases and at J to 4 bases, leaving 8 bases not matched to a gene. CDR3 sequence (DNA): TGTGCCAGCAGCTTGGGAATCGGGGGGGCTTACGAGCAGTACTTC. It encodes CASSLGIGGAYEQYF.

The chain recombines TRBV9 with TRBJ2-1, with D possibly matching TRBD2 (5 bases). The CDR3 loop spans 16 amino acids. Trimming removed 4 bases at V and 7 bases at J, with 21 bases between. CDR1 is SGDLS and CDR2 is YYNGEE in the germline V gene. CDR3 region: CASSPLGAAFQNEQFF. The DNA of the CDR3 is TGTGCCAGCAGCCCGCTAGGAGCGGCCTTTCAAAATGAGCAGTTCTTC.

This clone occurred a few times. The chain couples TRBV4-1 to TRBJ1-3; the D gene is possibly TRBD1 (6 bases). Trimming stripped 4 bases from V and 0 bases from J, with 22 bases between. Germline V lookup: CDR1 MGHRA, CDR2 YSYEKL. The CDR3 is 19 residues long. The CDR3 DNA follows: TGCGCCAGCAGCCTTCACCGGGACATCACCATATTCTCTGGAAACACCATATATTTT. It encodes CASSLHRDITIFSGNTIYF.

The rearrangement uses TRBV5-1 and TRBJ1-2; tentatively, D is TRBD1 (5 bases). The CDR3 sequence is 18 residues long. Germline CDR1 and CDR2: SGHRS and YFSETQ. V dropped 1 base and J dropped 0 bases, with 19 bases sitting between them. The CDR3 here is CASSLFQGGNLTNYGYTF. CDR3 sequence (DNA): TGCGCCAGCAGCTTGTTCCAGGGCGGGAATCTGACTAACTATGGCTACACCTTC.

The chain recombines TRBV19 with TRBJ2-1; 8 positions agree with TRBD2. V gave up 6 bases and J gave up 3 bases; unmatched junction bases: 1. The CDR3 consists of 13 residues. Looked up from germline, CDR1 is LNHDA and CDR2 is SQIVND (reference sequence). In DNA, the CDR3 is TGTGCCAGTAGCGGGAGGGACTACAATGAGCAGTTCTTC. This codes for CASSGRDYNEQFF.

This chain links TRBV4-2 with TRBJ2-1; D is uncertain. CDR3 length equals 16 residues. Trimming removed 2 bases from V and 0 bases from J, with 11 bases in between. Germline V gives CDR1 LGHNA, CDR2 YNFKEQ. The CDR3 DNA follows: TGTGCCAGCAGCCAACTGAGTGGTAGCTCCTACAATGAGCAGTTCTTC. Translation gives CASSQLSGSSYNEQFF.

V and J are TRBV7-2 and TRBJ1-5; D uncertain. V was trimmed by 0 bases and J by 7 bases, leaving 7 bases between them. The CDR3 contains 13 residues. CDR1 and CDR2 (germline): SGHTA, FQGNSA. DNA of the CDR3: TGTGCCAGCAGCTTAGCGGGAGGGCAGCCCCAGCATTTT. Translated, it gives CASSLAGGQPQHF.

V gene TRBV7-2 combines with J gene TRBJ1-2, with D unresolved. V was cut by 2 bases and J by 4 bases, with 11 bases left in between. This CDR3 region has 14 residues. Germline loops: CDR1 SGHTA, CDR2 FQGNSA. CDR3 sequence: CASSLINTLYGYTF. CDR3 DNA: TGTGCCAGCAGCTTAATCAACACCCTCTATGGCTACACCTTC.

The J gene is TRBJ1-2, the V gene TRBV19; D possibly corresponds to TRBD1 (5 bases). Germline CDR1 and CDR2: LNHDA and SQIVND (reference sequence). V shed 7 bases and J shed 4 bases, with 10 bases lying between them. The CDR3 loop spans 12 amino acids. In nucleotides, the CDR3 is TGTGCCAGTAACGACAGACTCTATGGCTACACCTTC. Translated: CASNDRLYGYTF.

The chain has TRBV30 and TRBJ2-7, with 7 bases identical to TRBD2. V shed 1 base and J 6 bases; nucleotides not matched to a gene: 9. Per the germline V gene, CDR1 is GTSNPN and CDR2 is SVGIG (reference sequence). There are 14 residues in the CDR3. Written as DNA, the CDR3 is TGTGCCTGGAGTGCCTCCGTGGGGGGGGGCGAGCAGTACTTC. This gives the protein CAWSASVGGGEQYF.

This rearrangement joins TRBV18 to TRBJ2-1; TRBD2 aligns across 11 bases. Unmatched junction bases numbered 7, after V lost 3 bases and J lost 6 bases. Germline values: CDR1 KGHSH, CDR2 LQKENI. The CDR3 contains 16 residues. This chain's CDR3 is CASSPPLAGGSNEQFF. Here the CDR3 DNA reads TGTGCCAGCTCACCTCCCCTAGCGGGGGGAAGCAATGAGCAGTTCTTC.

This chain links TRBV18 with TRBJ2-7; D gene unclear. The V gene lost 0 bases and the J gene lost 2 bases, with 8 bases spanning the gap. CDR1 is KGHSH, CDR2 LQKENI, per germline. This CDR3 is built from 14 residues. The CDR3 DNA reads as TGTGCCAGCTCACCACCTGACTGGGCCTACGAGCAGTACTTC. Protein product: CASSPPDWAYEQYF.

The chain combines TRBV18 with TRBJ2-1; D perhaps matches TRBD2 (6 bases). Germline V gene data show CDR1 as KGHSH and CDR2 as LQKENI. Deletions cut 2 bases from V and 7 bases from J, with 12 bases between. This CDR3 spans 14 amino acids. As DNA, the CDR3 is TGTGCCAGCTCACCAGGCAGGAGGGGAAATGAGCAGTTCTTC. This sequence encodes CASSPGRRGNEQFF.

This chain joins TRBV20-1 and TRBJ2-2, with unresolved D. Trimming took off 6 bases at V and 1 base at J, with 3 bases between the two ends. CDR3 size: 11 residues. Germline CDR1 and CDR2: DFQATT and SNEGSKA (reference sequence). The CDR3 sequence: CSALNTGELFF. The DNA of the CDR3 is TGCAGTGCCTTGAACACCGGGGAGCTGTTTTTT.

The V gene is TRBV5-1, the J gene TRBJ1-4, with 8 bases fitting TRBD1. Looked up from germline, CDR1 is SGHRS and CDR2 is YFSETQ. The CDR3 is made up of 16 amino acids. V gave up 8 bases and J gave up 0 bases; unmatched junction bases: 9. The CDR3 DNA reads TGCGCCAGTAGACAGGGGAGAGACTCAACTAATGAAAAACTGTTTTTT. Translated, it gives CASRQGRDSTNEKLFF.

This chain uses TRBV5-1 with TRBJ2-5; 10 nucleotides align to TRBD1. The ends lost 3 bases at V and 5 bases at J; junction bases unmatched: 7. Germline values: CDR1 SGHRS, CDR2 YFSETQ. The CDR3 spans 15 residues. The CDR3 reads CASSSGTGDKETQYF. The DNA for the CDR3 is TGCGCCAGCAGCTCCGGGACAGGGGATAAGGAGACCCAGTACTTC.

The CDR3 spells CAGGREPGEGVEQYF. The CDR3 DNA follows: TGTGCCGGGGGGAGGGAGCCAGGGGAAGGTGTCGAGCAGTACTTC. The rearrangement uses TRBV6-5 and TRBJ2-7; D may be TRBD2 (7 bases). CDR3 length: 15 residues. Trimming removed 11 bases from V and 6 bases from J, with 26 bases in between. Germline CDR1 reads MNHEY; CDR2 reads SVGAGI.

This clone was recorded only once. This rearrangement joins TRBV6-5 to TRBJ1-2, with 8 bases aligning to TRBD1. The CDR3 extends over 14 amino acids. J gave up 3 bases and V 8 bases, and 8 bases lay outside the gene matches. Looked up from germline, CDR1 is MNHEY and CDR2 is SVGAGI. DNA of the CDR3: TGTGCCAGCGAACAGGGGGGGATAGACTATGGCTACACCTTC. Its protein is CASEQGGIDYGYTF.